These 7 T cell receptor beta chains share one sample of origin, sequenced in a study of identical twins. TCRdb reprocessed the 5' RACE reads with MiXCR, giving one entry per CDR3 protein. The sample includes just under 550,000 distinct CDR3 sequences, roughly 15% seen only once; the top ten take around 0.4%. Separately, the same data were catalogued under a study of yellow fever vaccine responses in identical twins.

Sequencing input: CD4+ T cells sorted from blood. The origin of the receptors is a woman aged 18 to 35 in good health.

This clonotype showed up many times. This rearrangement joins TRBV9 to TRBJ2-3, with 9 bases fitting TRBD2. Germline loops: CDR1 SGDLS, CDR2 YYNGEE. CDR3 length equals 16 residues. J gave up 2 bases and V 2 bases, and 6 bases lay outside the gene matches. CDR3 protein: CASSVERGAATDTQYF. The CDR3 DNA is TGTGCCAGCAGCGTTGAGCGGGGGGCGGCCACAGATACGCAGTATTTT. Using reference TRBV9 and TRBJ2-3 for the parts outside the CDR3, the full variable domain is DSGVTQTPKHLITATGQRVTLRCSPRSGDLSVYWYQQSLDQGLQFLIQYYNGEERAKGNILERFSAQQFPDLHSELNLSSLELGDSALYFCASSVERGAATDTQYFGPGTRLTVL.

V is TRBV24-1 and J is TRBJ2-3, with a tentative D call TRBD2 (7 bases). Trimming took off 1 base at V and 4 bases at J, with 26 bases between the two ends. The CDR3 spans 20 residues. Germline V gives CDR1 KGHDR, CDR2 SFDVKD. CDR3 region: CATSDLLFGARGAGADTQYF. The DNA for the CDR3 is TGTGCCACCAGTGATTTATTGTTCGGGGCCCGGGGGGCAGGAGCAGATACGCAGTATTTT.

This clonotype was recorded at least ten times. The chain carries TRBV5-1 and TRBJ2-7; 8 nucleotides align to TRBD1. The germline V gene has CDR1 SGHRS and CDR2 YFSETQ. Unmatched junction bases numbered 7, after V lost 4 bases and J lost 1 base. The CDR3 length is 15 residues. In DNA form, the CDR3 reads TGCGCCAGCAGCCAAGGACAGGGCGTTTCCTACGAGCAGTACTTC. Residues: CASSQGQGVSYEQYF.

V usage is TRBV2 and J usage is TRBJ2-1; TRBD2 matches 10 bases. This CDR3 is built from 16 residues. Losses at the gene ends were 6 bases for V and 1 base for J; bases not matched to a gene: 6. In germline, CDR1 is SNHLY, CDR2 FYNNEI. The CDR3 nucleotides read TGTGCCAGCAGACTGACTAGCGGGTCTTCCTACAATGAGCAGTTCTTC. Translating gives CASRLTSGSSYNEQFF.

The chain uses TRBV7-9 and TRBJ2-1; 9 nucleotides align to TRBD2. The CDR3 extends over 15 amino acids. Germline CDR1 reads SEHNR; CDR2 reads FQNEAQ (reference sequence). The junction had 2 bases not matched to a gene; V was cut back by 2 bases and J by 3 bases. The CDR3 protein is CASSLLAGNYNEQFF. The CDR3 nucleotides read TGTGCCAGCAGCTTACTAGCGGGAAACTACAATGAGCAGTTCTTC. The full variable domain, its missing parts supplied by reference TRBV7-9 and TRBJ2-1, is DTGVSQNPRHKITKRGQNVTFRCDPISEHNRLYWYRQTLGQGPEFLTYFQNEAQLEKSRLLSDRFSAERPKGSFSTLEIQRTEQGDSAMYLCASSLLAGNYNEQFFGPGTRLTVL.

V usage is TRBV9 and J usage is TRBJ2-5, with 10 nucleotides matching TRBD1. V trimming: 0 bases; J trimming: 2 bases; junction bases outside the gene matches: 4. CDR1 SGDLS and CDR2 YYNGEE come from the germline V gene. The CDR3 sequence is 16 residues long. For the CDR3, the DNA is TGTGCCAGCAGCGTAGGTGGGGGACAGGGGCAAGAGACCCAGTACTTC. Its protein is CASSVGGGQGQETQYF.

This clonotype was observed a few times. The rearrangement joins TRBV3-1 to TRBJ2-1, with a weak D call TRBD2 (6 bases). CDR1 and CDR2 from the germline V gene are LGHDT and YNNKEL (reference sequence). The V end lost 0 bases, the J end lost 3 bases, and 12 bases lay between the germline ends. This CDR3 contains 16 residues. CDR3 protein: CASSQDRAGSYNEQFF. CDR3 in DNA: TGTGCCAGCAGCCAAGATCGAGCCGGGAGCTACAATGAGCAGTTCTTC.